These 8 T cell receptor beta chains came from one sample sequenced in a study of T-cell reconstitution after alpha-beta-depleted transplantation in children. A TCRbeta library incorporating unique molecular identifiers was prepared. One entry per CDR3 protein results from TCRdb running MiXCR on the PCR reads. The repertoire includes about 830,000 distinct CDR3 sequences, under 20% of them detected once, and around 4.5% sits in the top ten. This sample comprised PBMCs, mostly from graft donor cells, obtained 360 days after TCRalphabeta/CD19-depleted stem cell transplant. Every receptor here comes from a male patient between 10 and 17 years old who had a stem cell transplant for acute lymphoblastic leukemia, so the T cells may come from the graft donor.

This rearrangement joins TRBV7-9 to TRBJ2-1, with D tentatively TRBD1 or TRBD2 (5 bases each). This CDR3 has 14 amino acids. Trimming cost V 5 bases and J 8 bases, with 16 bases left between them. Germline CDR1 reads SEHNR; CDR2 reads FQNEAQ (reference sequence). CDR3: CASSVGDPRDEQFF. Written as DNA, the CDR3 is TGTGCCAGCAGCGTAGGGGACCCTCGGGATGAGCAGTTCTTC.

There are many counts of this clonotype. This chain connects TRBV7-3 to TRBJ2-1; 10 positions agree with TRBD2. The J segment lost 4 bases and the V segment lost 3 bases, leaving 6 bases of the junction unmatched. Germline V gene data show CDR1 as SGHTA and CDR2 as FQGTGA. The length of the CDR3 is 16 residues. CDR3 sequence reads: CASSLEGTSEYNEQFF. CDR3 DNA: TGTGCCAGCAGCTTGGAAGGGACTAGCGAGTACAATGAGCAGTTCTTC.

This clonotype was seen ten or more times. The V and J genes are TRBV7-9 and TRBJ2-7, with D uncertain. Between the trimmed V and J ends, which lost 3 bases and 1 base, there was a span of 7 bases. The V gene's germline CDR1 is SEHNR and CDR2 FQNEAQ (reference sequence). The CDR3 contains 13 residues. The CDR3 DNA reads TGTGCCAGCAGCTTCCCCTTTTCCTACGAGCAGTACTTC. As protein: CASSFPFSYEQYF.

This chain connects TRBV15 to TRBJ2-2; D call uncertain. V lost 3 bases to trimming and J lost 6 bases, with 5 bases between them. The CDR3 sequence is 12 residues long. Germline CDR1 reads LNHNV; CDR2 reads YYDKDF (reference sequence). The CDR3 nucleotides are TGTGCCACCAGCAGGGAATCCGGGGAGCTGTTTTTT. It yields the protein CATSRESGELFF.

J is TRBJ1-2 and V is TRBV7-7, with D perhaps TRBD1 (5 bases). The germline gives CDR1 SSHAT, CDR2 FNYEAQ (reference sequence). Trimming stripped 2 bases from V and 2 bases from J, with 9 bases between. The CDR3 has 14 amino acids. In DNA form, the CDR3 reads TGTGCCAGCAGCTTACCCCACAGGAACTATGGCTACACCTTC. It yields the protein CASSLPHRNYGYTF.

In this sample, this clonotype turned up many times. The chain uses TRBV15 and TRBJ2-3; TRBD1 is a possible D gene (5 bases). Between the trimmed V and J ends, which lost 4 bases and 2 bases, there was a span of 10 bases. The CDR3 contains 14 residues. Per germline, CDR1 LNHNV and CDR2 YYDKDF (reference sequence). The CDR3 reads CATSMPRDTDTQYF. The CDR3 DNA sequence: TGTGCCACCAGCATGCCCAGGGACACAGATACGCAGTATTTT.

The chain employs TRBV4-1 and TRBJ2-1, with a possible D match to TRBD1 (6 bases). CDR1 is MGHRA and CDR2 is YSYEKL in the germline V gene. The V end lost 0 bases, the J end lost 4 bases, and 7 bases lay between the germline ends. The CDR3 has 14 amino acids. The CDR3 spells CASSQDQGYNEQFF. CDR3 DNA sequence: TGCGCCAGCAGCCAAGATCAGGGGTACAATGAGCAGTTCTTC.

The chain employs TRBV6-2 or TRBV6-3 and TRBJ2-1, with unresolved D. The germline CDR1 and CDR2 sequences are MNHEY and SVGEGT. This CDR3 has 14 residues. V was pared by 3 bases and J by 5 bases, with 11 bases between. This CDR3 reads CASSYFRADNEQFF. The DNA of the CDR3 is TGTGCCAGCAGTTATTTCCGGGCCGACAATGAGCAGTTCTTC.